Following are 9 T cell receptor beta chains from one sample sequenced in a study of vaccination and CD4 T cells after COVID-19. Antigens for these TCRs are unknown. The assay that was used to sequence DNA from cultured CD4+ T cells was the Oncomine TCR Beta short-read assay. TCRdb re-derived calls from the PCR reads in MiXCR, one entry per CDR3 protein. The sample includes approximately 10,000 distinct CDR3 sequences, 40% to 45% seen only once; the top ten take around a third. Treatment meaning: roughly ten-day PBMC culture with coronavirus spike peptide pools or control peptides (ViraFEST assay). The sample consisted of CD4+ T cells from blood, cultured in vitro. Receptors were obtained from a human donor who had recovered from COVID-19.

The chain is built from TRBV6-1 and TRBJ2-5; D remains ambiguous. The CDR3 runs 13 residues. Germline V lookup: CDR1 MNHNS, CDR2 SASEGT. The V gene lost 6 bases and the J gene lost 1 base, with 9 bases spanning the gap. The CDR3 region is CASRTLSQETQYF. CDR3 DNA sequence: TGTGCCAGCAGGACTCTCAGCCAAGAGACCCAGTACTTC.

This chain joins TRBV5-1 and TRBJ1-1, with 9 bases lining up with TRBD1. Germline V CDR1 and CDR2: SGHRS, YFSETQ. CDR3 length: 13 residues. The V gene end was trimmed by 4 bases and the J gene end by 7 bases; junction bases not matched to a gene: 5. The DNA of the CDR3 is TGCGCCAGCAGCACTGGGACAGGGATTGAAGCTTTCTTT. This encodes CASSTGTGIEAFF.

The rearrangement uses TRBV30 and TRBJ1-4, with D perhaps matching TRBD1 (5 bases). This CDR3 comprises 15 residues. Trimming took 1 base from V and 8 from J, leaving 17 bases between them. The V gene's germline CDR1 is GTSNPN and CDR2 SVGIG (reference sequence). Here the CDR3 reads CAWSAQFGRDEKLFF. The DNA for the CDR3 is TGTGCCTGGAGTGCACAATTCGGGCGGGACGAAAAACTGTTTTTT.

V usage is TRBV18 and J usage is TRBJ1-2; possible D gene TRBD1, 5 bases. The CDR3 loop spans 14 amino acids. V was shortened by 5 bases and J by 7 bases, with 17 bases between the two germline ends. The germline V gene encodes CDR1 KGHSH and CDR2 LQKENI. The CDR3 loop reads CASSDTPGPAGYTF. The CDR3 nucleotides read TGTGCCAGCTCAGACACCCCGGGACCTGCTGGCTACACCTTC.

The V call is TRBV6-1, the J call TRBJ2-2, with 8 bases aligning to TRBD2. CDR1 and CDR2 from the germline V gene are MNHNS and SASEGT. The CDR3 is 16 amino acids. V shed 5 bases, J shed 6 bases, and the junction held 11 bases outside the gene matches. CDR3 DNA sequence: TGTGCCAGCAGTCAAGGGTTCTCGGGGGGGCCCGGGGAGCTGTTTTTT. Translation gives CASSQGFSGGPGELFF.

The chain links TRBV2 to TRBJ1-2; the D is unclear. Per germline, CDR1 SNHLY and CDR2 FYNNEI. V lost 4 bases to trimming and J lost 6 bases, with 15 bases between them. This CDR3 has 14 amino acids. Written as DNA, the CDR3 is TGTGCCAGCAGTGTTAGAGGGCGGGAGGATGGCTACACCTTC. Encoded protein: CASSVRGREDGYTF.

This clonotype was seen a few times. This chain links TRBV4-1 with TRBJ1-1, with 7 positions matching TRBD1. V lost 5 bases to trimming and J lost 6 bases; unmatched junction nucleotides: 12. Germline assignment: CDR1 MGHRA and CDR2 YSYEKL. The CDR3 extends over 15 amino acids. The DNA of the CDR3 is TGCGCCAGCAGCTCCAAATTACAGGGGAAGGCTGAAGCTTTCTTT. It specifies CASSSKLQGKAEAFF.

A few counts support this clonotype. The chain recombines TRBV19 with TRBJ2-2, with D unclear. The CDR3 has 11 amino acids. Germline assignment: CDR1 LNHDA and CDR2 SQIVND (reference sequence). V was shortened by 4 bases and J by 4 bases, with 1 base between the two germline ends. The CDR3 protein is CASSTTGELFF. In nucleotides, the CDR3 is TGTGCCAGTAGTACCACCGGGGAGCTGTTTTTT. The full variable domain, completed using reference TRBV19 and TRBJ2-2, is DGGITQSPKYLFRKEGQNVTLSCEQNLNHDAMYWYRQDPGQGLRLIYYSQIVNDFQKGDIAEGYSVSREKKESFPLTVTSAQKNPTAFYLCASSTTGELFFGEGSRLTVL.

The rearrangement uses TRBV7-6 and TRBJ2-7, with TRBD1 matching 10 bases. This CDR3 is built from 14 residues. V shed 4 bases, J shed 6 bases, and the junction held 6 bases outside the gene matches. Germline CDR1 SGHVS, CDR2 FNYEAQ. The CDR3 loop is CASSSGQGRGEQYF. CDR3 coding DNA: TGTGCCAGCAGCTCGGGACAGGGGAGAGGCGAGCAGTACTTC.